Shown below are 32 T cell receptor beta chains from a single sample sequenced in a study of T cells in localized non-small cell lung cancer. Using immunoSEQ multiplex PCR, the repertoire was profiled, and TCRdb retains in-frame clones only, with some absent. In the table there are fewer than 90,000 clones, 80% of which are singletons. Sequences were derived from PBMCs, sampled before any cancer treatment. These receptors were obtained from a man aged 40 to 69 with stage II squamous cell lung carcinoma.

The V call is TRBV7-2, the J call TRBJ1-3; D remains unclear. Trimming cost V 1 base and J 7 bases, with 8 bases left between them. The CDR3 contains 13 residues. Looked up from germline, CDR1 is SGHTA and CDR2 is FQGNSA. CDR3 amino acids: CASSLGGSNTIYF. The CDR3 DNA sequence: TGTGCCAGCAGCTTAGGCGGATCCAACACCATATATTTT.

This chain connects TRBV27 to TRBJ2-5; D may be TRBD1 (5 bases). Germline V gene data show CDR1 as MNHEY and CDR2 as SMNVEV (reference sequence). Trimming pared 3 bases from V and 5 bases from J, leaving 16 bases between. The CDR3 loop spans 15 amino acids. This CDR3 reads CASSFGGANRETQYF. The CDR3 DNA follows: TGTGCCAGCAGTTTTGGTGGGGCTAATAGGGAGACCCAGTACTTC.

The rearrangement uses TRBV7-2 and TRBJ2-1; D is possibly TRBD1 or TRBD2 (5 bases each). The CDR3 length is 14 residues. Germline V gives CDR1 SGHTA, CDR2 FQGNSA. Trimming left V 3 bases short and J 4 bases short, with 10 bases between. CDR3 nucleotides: TGTGCCAGCAGCTTCCAGGGACGGTACAATGAGCAGTTCTTC. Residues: CASSFQGRYNEQFF.

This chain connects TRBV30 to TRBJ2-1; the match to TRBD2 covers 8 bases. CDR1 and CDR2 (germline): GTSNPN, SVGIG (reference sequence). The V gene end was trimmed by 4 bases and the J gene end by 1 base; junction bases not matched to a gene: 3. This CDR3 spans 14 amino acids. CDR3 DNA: TGTGCCTGGATTTCGGGAGGGTCCTACAATGAGCAGTTCTTC. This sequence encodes CAWISGGSYNEQFF.

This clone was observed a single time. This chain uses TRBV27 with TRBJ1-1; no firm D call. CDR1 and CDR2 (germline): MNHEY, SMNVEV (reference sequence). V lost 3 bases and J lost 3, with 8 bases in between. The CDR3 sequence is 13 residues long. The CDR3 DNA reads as TGTGCCAGCAGTTTCCGTAGGGACACTGAAGCTTTCTTT. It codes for CASSFRRDTEAFF.

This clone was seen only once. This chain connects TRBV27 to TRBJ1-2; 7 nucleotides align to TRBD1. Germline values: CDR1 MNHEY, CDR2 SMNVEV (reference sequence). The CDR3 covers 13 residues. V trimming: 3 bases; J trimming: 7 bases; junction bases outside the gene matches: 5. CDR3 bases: TGTGCCAGCAGTTTTTTAGACAGGGCTGGCTACACCTTC. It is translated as CASSFLDRAGYTF.

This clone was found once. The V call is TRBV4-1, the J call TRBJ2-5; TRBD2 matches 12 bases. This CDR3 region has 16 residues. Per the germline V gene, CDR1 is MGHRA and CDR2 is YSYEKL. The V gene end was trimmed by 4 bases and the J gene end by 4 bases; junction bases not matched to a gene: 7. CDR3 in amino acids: CASSRASGGARETQYF. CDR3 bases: TGCGCCAGCAGCCGCGCTAGCGGGGGGGCCCGAGAGACCCAGTACTTC.

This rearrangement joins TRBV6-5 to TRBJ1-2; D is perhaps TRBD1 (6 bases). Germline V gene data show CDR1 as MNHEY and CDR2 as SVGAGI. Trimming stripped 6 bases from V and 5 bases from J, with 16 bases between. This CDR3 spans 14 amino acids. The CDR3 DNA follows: TGTGCCAGCAGACCGACGGACAGCCCATATGGCTACACCTTC. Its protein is CASRPTDSPYGYTF.

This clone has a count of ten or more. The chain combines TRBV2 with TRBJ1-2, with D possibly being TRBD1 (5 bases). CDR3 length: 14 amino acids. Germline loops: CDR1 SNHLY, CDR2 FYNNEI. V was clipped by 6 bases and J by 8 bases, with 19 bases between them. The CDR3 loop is CASSPAFQGGGYTF. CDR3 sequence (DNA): TGTGCCAGCAGCCCGGCATTCCAGGGTGGGGGCTACACCTTC.

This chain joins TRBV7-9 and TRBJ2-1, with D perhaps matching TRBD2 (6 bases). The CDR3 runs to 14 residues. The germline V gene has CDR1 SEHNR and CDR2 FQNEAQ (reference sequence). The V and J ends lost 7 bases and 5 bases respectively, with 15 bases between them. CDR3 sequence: CASTIRGGNNEQFF. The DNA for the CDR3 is TGTGCCAGCACCATACGGGGAGGAAACAATGAGCAGTTCTTC.

Here the CDR3 reads CSVVVGGSDEQYF. In nucleotides, the CDR3 is TGCAGCGTTGTCGTAGGGGGGTCGGACGAGCAGTACTTC. J is TRBJ2-7 and V is TRBV29-1, with D perhaps matching TRBD1 or TRBD2 (6 bases each). The CDR3 spans 13 residues. Germline V gene lookup returns CDR1 SQVTM and CDR2 ANQGSEA. Trimming left V 4 bases short and J 5 bases short, with 15 bases between.

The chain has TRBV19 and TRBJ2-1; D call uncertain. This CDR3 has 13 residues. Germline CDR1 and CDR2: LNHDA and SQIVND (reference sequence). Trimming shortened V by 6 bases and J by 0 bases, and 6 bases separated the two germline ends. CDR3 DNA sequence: TGTGCCAGTAGGCGGAGCTCCTACAATGAGCAGTTCTTC. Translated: CASRRSSYNEQFF. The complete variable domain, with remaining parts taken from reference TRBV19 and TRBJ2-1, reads DGGITQSPKYLFRKEGQNVTLSCEQNLNHDAMYWYRQDPGQGLRLIYYSQIVNDFQKGDIAEGYSVSREKKESFPLTVTSAQKNPTAFYLCASRRSSYNEQFFGPGTRLTVL.

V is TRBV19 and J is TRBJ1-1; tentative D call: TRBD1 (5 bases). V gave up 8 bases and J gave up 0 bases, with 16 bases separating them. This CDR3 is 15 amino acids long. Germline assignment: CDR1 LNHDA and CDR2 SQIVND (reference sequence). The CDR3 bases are TGTGCCAGTTCGCTAGAACGGGGCCTGAACACTGAAGCTTTCTTT. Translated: CASSLERGLNTEAFF.

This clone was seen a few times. The CDR3 loop is CASSRPGGGTEAFF. The CDR3 nucleotides read TGTGCCAGCAGCCGTCCCGGGGGGGGGACTGAAGCTTTCTTT. This rearrangement joins TRBV7-2 to TRBJ1-1; D is perhaps TRBD1 (5 bases). The length of the CDR3 is 14 residues. V was pared by 5 bases and J by 5 bases, with 15 bases between. CDR1 and CDR2 (germline): SGHTA, FQGNSA.

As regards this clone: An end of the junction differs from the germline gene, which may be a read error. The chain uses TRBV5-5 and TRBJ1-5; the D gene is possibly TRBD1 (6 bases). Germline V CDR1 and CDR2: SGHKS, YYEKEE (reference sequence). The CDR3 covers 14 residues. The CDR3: CASSLGGPNQSQHF. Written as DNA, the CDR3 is TGTGCCAGCAGCTTAGGGGGGCCAAATCAGTCCCAGCATTTT.

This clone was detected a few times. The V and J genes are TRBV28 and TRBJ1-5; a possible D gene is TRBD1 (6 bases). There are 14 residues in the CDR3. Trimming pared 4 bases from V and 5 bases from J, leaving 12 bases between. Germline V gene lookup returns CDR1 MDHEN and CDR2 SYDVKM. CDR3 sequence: CASSSGGGHQPQHF. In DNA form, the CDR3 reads TGTGCCAGCAGTTCTGGGGGCGGGCATCAGCCCCAGCATTTT.

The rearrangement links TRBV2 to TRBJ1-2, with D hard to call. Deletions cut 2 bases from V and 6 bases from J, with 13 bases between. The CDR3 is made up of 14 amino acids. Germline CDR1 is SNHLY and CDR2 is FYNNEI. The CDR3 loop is CASSEPLRVDGYTF. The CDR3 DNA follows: TGTGCCAGCAGTGAACCCTTGAGGGTGGATGGCTACACCTTC.

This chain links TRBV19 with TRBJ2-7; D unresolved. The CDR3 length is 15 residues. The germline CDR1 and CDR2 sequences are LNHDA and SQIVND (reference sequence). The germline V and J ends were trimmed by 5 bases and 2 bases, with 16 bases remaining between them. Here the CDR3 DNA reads TGTGCCAGTAGTGGAAACAGCTTAGGTACCTACGAGCAGTACTTC. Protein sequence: CASSGNSLGTYEQYF.

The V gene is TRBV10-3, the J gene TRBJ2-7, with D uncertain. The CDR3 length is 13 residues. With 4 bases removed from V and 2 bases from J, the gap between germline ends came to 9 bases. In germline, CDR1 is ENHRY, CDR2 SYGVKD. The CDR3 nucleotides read TGTGCCATCAGTGTCGAAGAGGCCTACGAGCAGTACTTC. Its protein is CAISVEEAYEQYF.

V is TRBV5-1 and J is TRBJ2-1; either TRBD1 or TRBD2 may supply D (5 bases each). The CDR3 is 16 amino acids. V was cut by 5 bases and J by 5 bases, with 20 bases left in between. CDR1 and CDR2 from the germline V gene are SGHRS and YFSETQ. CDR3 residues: CASSFSRDGLDNEQFF. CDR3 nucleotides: TGCGCCAGCAGTTTTAGCCGGGACGGGCTCGACAATGAGCAGTTCTTC.

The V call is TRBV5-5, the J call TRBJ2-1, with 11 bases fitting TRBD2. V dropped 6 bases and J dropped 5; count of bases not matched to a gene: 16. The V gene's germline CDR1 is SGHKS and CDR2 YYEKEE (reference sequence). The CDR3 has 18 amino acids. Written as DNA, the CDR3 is TGTGCCAGCACCCGGGGCCGACTAGCGGGATTTACCCACAATGAGCAGTTCTTC. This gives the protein CASTRGRLAGFTHNEQFF.

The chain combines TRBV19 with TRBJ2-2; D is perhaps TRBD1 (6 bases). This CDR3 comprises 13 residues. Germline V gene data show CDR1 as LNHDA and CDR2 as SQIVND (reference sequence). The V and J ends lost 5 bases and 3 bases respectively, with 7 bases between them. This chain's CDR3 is CASSWGHTGELFF. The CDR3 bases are TGTGCCAGTAGTTGGGGGCACACCGGGGAGCTGTTTTTT.

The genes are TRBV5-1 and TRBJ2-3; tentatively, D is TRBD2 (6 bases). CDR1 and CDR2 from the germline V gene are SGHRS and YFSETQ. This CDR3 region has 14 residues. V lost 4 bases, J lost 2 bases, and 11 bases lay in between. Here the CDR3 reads CASSPGLNTDTQYF. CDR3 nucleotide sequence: TGCGCCAGCAGCCCTGGACTAAACACAGATACGCAGTATTTT.

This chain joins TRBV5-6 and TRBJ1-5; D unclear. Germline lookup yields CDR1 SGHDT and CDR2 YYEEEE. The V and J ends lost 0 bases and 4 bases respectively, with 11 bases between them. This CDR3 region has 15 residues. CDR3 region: CASSLAWGGNQPQHF. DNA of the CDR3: TGTGCCAGCAGCTTGGCCTGGGGAGGAAATCAGCCCCAGCATTTT.

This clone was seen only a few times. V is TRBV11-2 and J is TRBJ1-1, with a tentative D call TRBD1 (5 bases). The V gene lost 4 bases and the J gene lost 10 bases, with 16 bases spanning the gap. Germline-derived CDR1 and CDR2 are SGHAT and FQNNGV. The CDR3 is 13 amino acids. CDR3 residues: CASSSSIVGVAFF. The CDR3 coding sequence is TGTGCCAGCAGCTCTTCCATAGTGGGGGTAGCTTTCTTT.

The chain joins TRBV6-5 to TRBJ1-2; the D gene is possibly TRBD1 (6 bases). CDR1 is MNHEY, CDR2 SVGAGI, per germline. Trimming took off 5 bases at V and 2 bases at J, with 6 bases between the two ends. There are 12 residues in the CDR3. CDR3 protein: CASSTGNYGYTF. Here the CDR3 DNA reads TGTGCCAGCAGTACAGGGAACTATGGCTACACCTTC.

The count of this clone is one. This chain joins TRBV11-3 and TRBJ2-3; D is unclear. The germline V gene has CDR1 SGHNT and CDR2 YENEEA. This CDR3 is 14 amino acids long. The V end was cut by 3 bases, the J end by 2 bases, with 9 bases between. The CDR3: CASSFGTHTDTQYF. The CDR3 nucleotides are TGTGCCAGCAGCTTCGGCACGCACACAGATACGCAGTATTTT.

CDR3 in amino acids: CASSPTASGSEQYF. CDR3 nucleotides: TGCGCCAGCAGCCCTACAGCGAGCGGGAGCGAGCAGTACTTC. J is TRBJ2-7 and V is TRBV5-1, with 8 bases fitting TRBD2. The CDR3 totals 14 residues. The junction had 9 bases not matched to a gene; V was cut back by 4 bases and J by 6 bases. Germline V gives CDR1 SGHRS, CDR2 YFSETQ.

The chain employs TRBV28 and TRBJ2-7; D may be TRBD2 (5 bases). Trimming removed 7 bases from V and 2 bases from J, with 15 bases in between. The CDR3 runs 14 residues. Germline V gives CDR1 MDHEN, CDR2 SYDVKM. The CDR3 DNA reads TGTGCCAGCACCTGGAGCGGCCCCACCTACGAGCAGTACTTC. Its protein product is CASTWSGPTYEQYF. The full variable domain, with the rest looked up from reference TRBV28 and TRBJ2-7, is DVKVTQSSRYLVKRTGEKVFLECVQDMDHENMFWYRQDPGLGLRLIYFSYDVKMKEKGDIPEGYSVSREKKERFSLILESASTNQTSMYLCASTWSGPTYEQYFGPGTRLTVT.

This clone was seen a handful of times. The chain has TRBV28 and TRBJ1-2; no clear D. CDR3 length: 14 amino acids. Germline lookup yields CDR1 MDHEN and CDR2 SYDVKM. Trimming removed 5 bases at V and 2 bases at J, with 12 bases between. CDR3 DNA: TGTGCCAGCAGTCCCAGAGGGATGAACTATGGCTACACCTTC. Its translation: CASSPRGMNYGYTF.

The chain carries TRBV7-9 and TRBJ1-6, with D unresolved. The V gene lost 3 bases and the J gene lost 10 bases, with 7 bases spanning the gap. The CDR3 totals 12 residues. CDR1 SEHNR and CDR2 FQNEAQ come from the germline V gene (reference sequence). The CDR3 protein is CASSFPDSPLHF. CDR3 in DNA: TGTGCCAGCAGCTTCCCAGACTCACCCCTCCACTTT.

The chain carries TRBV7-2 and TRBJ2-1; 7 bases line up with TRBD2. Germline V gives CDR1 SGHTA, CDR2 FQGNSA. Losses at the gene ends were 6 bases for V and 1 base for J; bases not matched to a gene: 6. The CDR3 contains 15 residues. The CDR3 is CASSPSGGSYNEQFF. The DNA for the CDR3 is TGTGCCAGCAGTCCCTCCGGGGGGTCCTACAATGAGCAGTTCTTC.